A single sample is the source of the 5 T cell receptor beta chains below, sequenced in a study of T cell repertoires in cytomegalovirus infection. TCRdb processed the reads anew with MiXCR; each CDR3 protein has one entry. The sample carries about 900,000 distinct CDR3 sequences, approximately 30% recorded once. Which antigens these TCRs recognize remains unknown. Sample: cultured CD8+ T cells from PBMCs, taken from culture after CMV antigen stimulation. The receptors were gathered from a human donor in good health (CMV status not recorded). Some clones in this sample may be carry-over from other donors' samples.

For this clonotype: Possible read error: a much larger clone is one base away. This sequence joins TRBV19 and TRBJ2-3; 11 bases map to TRBD2. V gave up 1 base and J gave up 2 bases; unmatched junction bases: 8. Germline CDR1 LNHDA, CDR2 SQIVND (reference sequence). CDR3 length equals 18 residues. CDR3 in amino acids: CASSIVSTSGDHTDTQYF. CDR3 DNA: TGTGCCAGTAGTATAGTTTCGACTAGCGGGGACCACACAGATACGCAGTATTTT.

The sample holds a few counts of this clonotype. This chain connects TRBV6-6 to TRBJ1-1, with 7 bases lining up with TRBD1. The CDR3 is 15 amino acids. Germline V gene data show CDR1 as MNHNY and CDR2 as SVGAGI (reference sequence). V trimming: 6 bases; J trimming: 2 bases; junction bases outside the gene matches: 9. CDR3 residues: CASSTYRGRNTEAFF. CDR3 sequence (DNA): TGTGCCAGCAGCACCTACAGGGGACGCAACACTGAAGCTTTCTTT.

This clonotype has only a few counts. The chain is built from TRBV6-2 or TRBV6-3 and TRBJ2-2; 11 bases map to TRBD1. Germline CDR1 and CDR2: MNHEY and SVGEGT. V shed 3 bases and J 6 bases; nucleotides not matched to a gene: 3. The CDR3 loop spans 15 amino acids. In DNA form, the CDR3 reads TGTGCCAGCAGTTATGGGACAGGGGGTTCCGGGGAGCTGTTTTTT. Translation gives CASSYGTGGSGELFF.

A remark on this clonotype: Germline is not matched at one junction end, which may reflect a read error. This chain joins TRBV7-6 and TRBJ2-5; 9 positions agree with TRBD2. Germline V gene sequence: CDR1 SGHVS, CDR2 FNYEAQ. This CDR3 contains 19 residues. In DNA form, the CDR3 reads TGTGCTAGCAGCTTAGGGCTAGCGGGGCGCTCTTTCCTTCAAGAGACCCAGTACTTC. Translation: CASSLGLAGRSFLQETQYF.

This clonotype has a handful of counts. The genes are TRBV6-5 and TRBJ1-2; D call uncertain. V was trimmed by 5 bases and J by 2 bases, leaving 12 bases between them. Germline lookup yields CDR1 MNHEY and CDR2 SVGAGI. This CDR3 spans 14 amino acids. The DNA for the CDR3 is TGTGCCAGCAGTCCAGGTCCCAGAAACTATGGCTACACCTTC. Residues: CASSPGPRNYGYTF.